Listed below are T cell receptor beta chains from one sample, sequenced in a study of T cell responses to AZD1222 COVID-19 vaccine. Generated by immunoSEQ multiplex PCR, the TCRdb table keeps only in-frame clones and is missing some. The sample has approximately 140,000 clones; around nine tenths are singletons. Sequences were derived from peripheral blood, sampled on day 0 of MenACWY control vaccination. The receptor set was obtained from an adult in good health. CDR3s include the opening cysteine and the closing phenylalanine or tryptophan. A D gene is named only where the DNA matches it firmly. Expanded clones get a size class; other rows say once, few or many, or leave the size out.

j_call d_call v_call clone_size cdr3_nt cdr3_aa
TRBJ1-5 - TRBV16 - TGTGCCAGCAGCAAAGGGTCCTTACCGTTAGCAAATCAGCCCCAGCATTTT CASSKGSLPLANQPQHF
TRBJ1-3 TRBD1 TRBV23-1 - TGCGCCAGCAAAGACAGGGCGTACTCTGGAAACACCATATATTTT CASKDRAYSGNTIYF
TRBJ2-7 - TRBV14 - TGTGCCAGCAGCCCTGAACTAAACCCGGTCTCCGAGCAGTACTTC CASSPELNPVSEQYF
TRBJ2-1 TRBD2 TRBV5-1 - TGCGCCAGCAGCCAGGGTGGGCTAGCGGGTTTCGATGAGCAGTTCTTC CASSQGGLAGFDEQFF
TRBJ2-7 - TRBV10-3 - TGTGCCACGGGCGGGGTCGGACCTATTACCTACGAGCAGTACTTC CATGGVGPITYEQYF
TRBJ1-1 - TRBV3-1/TRBV3-2 - TGTGCCAGCAGCGCTCGGTGGGGCACTGAAGCTTTCTTT CASSARWGTEAFF
TRBJ2-5 - TRBV10-3 - TGTGCCATCAGCGCTCGATTCCAAGAGACCCAGTACTTC CAISARFQETQYF
TRBJ1-3 TRBD1 TRBV28 - TGTGCCAGCAGTTTAGGAGGGGGCGGTGGAAACACCATATATTTT CASSLGGGGGNTIYF
TRBJ1-5 TRBD1 TRBV3-1/TRBV3-2 - TGTGCCAGCAGCCTTGGGACAGGGAATCAGCCCCAGCATTTT CASSLGTGNQPQHF
TRBJ1-2 - TRBV2 - TGTGCCAGCAGTGCCCAGGGAGGGGACTATGGCTACACCTTC CASSAQGGDYGYTF
TRBJ1-4 TRBD1 TRBV5-1 - TGCGCCAGCAGCTTGGAGGACAGGGGGCCAGGAAAACTGTTTTTT CASSLEDRGPGKLFF
TRBJ2-1 TRBD2 TRBV6-4 - TGTGCCAGCAGTGACTCGTCGGGAGGAGTGAATGAGCAGTTCTTC CASSDSSGGVNEQFF
TRBJ1-1 - TRBV9 - TGTGCCAGCAGCGTAGAGGGTCAGGTCGGCACTGAAGCTTTCTTT CASSVEGQVGTEAFF
TRBJ1-2 - TRBV18 - TGTGCCAGCTCACAAGGGGCCCCCTATGGCTACACCTTC CASSQGAPYGYTF
TRBJ1-1 - TRBV7-8 - TGTGCCAGCAGCTTGAGGGGAACGATCAGGGGAGAGACTGAAGCTTTCTTT CASSLRGTIRGETEAFF
TRBJ1-2 - TRBV3-1/TRBV3-2 - TGTGCCAGCAGCCAAGATGGAAGGGGCATAGGGAACTATGGCTACACCTTC CASSQDGRGIGNYGYTF
TRBJ2-1 - TRBV29-1 - TGCAGCGTTGAAGATTTGTGGTCCCCTGAGCAGTTCTTC CSVEDLWSPEQFF
TRBJ1-5 TRBD1 TRBV19 once TGTGCCAGTAGTATCGACAGGGACGGCGGTCAGCCCCAGCATTTT CASSIDRDGGQPQHF
TRBJ1-1 TRBD1 TRBV5-4 once TGTGCCAGCAGCTTCCAGACAGGGATGAACACTGAAGCTTTCTTT CASSFQTGMNTEAFF
TRBJ1-2 TRBD1 TRBV5-4 - TGTGCCAGCAGCTTCACAGGGGGCCGTGGCTACACCTTC CASSFTGGRGYTF
TRBJ2-7 - TRBV5-4 - TGTGCCAGCAGTTCTAGGGGGAGCTCCTACGAGCAGTACTTC CASSSRGSSYEQYF
TRBJ2-3 TRBD2 TRBV2 - TGTGCCAGCAGTGACCGGAGCGGGGGTACAGATACGCAGTATTTT CASSDRSGGTDTQYF
TRBJ1-5 - TRBV19 - TGTGCCAGTAGGGGTGACAATCAGCCCCAGCATTTT CASRGDNQPQHF
TRBJ2-7 - TRBV5-4 - TGTGCCAGCAGCTTGGGACCGACCGGAATGGACGAGCAGTACTTC CASSLGPTGMDEQYF
TRBJ1-6 TRBD1 TRBV6-5 - TGTGCCAGCAAGAAGACAGGGCACTCACCCCTCCACTTT CASKKTGHSPLHF
TRBJ1-6 - TRBV5-1 once TGCGCCAGCAGCTTGGAGGGTACAATGAATTCACCCCTCCACTTT CASSLEGTMNSPLHF
TRBJ2-7 - TRBV9 - TGTGCCAGCAGCGTAGGGGTGGGAACCTACGAGCAGTACTTC CASSVGVGTYEQYF
TRBJ1-2 - TRBV9 - TGTGCCAGCAGCGTAGCCGATCAGGGTGGCTATGGCTACACCTTC CASSVADQGGYGYTF
TRBJ2-7 - TRBV6-5 - TGTGCCAGCAGTTACGCTCTGGGACCGACCTACGAGCAGTACTTC CASSYALGPTYEQYF
TRBJ1-5 - TRBV24-1 once TGTGCCACCGGGGACGCAAGTAGCAATCAGCCCCAGCATTTT CATGDASSNQPQHF
TRBJ2-7 - TRBV5-8 once TGTGCCAGCAGCTTGGCGGGCCGCGAGCAGTACTTC CASSLAGREQYF
TRBJ1-2 TRBD1 TRBV19 - TGTGCCAGTAGTCCAGACAGGGGCCGGAACTATGGCTACACCTTC CASSPDRGRNYGYTF
TRBJ1-3 - TRBV7-6 - TGTGCCAGCAGCTCCCGGACAGGAAACACCATATATTTT CASSSRTGNTIYF
TRBJ2-7 - TRBV7-2 - TGTGCCAGCAGCTTAGCGGAGACGCCGTTGACCTACGAGCAGTACTTC CASSLAETPLTYEQYF
TRBJ2-2 - TRBV11-3 - TGTGCCAGCAGCTTTTCCGGGGTTGAGGGGACCGGGGAGCTGTTTTTT CASSFSGVEGTGELFF
TRBJ1-6 - TRBV6-4 - TGTGCCAGCAGCACGGACACCGTTAATTCACCCCTCCACTTT CASSTDTVNSPLHF
TRBJ2-7 - TRBV24-1 - TGTGCCACCAGTGATGGCGGGCTCTACGAGCAGTACTTC CATSDGGLYEQYF
TRBJ2-5 TRBD2 TRBV11-1 - TGTGCCAGCAGTTTGAGCGGGGGGTTCCAAGAGACCCAGTACTTC CASSLSGGFQETQYF
TRBJ1-2 - TRBV6-1 - TGTGCCAGCAGTGAAACTCAGAACTATGGCTACACCTTC CASSETQNYGYTF
TRBJ1-1 - TRBV7-9 - TGTGCCAGCAGCTTAGTTAATATTAGGGGTGCGCTTCGTGAAGCTTTCTTT CASSLVNIRGALREAFF
TRBJ1-5 - TRBV12-3/TRBV12-4 once TGTGCCAGCAGTCGACAGGGCAATCAGCCCCAGCATTTT CASSRQGNQPQHF
TRBJ2-7 TRBD2 TRBV5-1 - TGCGCCAGCAGCTTGGCCGGGAGGGGTCTGCCCTACGAGCAGTACTTC CASSLAGRGLPYEQYF
TRBJ2-2 TRBD2 TRBV11-2 - TGTGCCAGCAGCTTGAGGGGAGGGGAGACCGGGGAGCTGTTTTTT CASSLRGGETGELFF
TRBJ2-3 - TRBV9 once TGTGCCAGCAGCGTAGGTTCGAGAAACACAGATACGCAGTATTTT CASSVGSRNTDTQYF
TRBJ1-1 - TRBV11-2 once TGTGCCAGCAGCCCCTGGAAGAACACTGAAGCTTTCTTT CASSPWKNTEAFF
TRBJ2-2 - TRBV4-2 - TGTGCCAGCAGCGTTAAACCTGGGACGGACGGGGAGCTGTTTTTT CASSVKPGTDGELFF
TRBJ1-5 - TRBV2 - TGTGCCAGCACTGTAAGGGGAGGACAGCCCCAGCATTTT CASTVRGGQPQHF
TRBJ2-3 - TRBV4-1 - TGCGCCAGCAGCCAAGCAGGGGTCAGCACAGATACGCAGTATTTT CASSQAGVSTDTQYF
TRBJ2-2 TRBD1 TRBV2 - TGTGCCAGCGGCCTTGAAAGGGGGCAAACCGGGGAGCTGTTTTTT CASGLERGQTGELFF
TRBJ1-1 - TRBV19 - TGTGCCAGTAGTATATGGGACACCTCAAACACTGAAGCTTTCTTT CASSIWDTSNTEAFF